This entry features one T cell receptor (beta chain) sequence. Its cognate antigen is unknown. The study amplified TCR beta CDR3 regions using RNA transcripts. HTBI-primed first-round RT-PCR preceded second-round multiplex PCR. TCRdb itself ran the multiplex PCR reads through MiXCR, one entry per CDR3 protein. The table has about 600,000 distinct CDR3 sequences, under 40% seen once. This entry is derived from a study of Graves' ophthalmopathy and Graves' hyperthyroidism. Study results and caveats: A 13-signature model separated ophthalmopathy from stable hyperthyroidism, roughly 85% sensitivity, around 78% specificity. Among thyroid clonotypes expanded above 0.001 frequency, most also appeared in blood.

V lost 2 bases and J 8 bases, leaving 9 bases between the germline ends. The CDR3 sequence is 12 residues long. Germline loops: CDR1 SNHLY, CDR2 FYNNEI. The sequencing sample was made of peripheral blood or thyroid tissue (not recorded which). The rearrangement uses TRBV2 and TRBJ1-2; a possible D gene is TRBD1 (5 bases). This TCR derives from an adult man with Graves' hyperthyroidism. This CDR3 reads CASSEQGDGYTF. The CDR3 nucleotides are TGTGCCAGCAGTGAACAGGGTGACGGCTACACCTTC.